This T cell receptor (beta chain) was observed in a study of blood T cell repertoires in COVID-19. About the study: The analysed material was cDNA or gDNA that came from T cells, B-cell-depleted T cells, or PBMCs.

Study processing details: Amplification of reference gene primers was used by the study to estimate nucleated cell counts. TCRdb's table, derived via immunoSEQ multiplex PCR, lists solely in-frame clones and lacks some. For V, J and clone size, that table is used; D and trimming come from the DNA. The table lists 37,000 or so clones, about 88% of them singletons, with 10% to 15% in the top ten. This CDR3 spans 13 amino acids. The J segment lost 8 bases and the V segment lost 7 bases, leaving 8 bases of the junction unmatched. CDR1 and CDR2 from the germline V gene are SQVTM and ANQGSEA. This receptor was taken from a man in his sixties with active COVID-19. This sequence joins TRBV29-1 and TRBJ1-4, with 9 positions matching TRBD1. The material sequenced was peripheral blood. The CDR3 DNA reads TGCAGCGCCCTAAGACAGGGGGGAGAAAAACTGTTTTTT. Translation: CSALRQGGEKLFF.